These 31 T cell receptor beta chains share one sample of origin, sequenced in a study of blood T cells in healthy people across ages. Together with a sample-barcoded 5' primer, a J-beta primer mix was included in a second PCR lasting roughly 6 to 12 cycles. TCRdb itself ran the 5' RACE reads through MiXCR, one entry per CDR3 protein. This table has about a million distinct CDR3 sequences, roughly 50% appearing once. Sample: blood. The source is a man aged 25 to 45 in good health.

This chain links TRBV6-6 with TRBJ2-5, with TRBD1 as a possible D gene (6 bases). CDR3 length: 13 amino acids. Trimming shortened V by 2 bases and J by 11 bases, and 15 bases separated the two germline ends. In germline, CDR1 is MNHNY, CDR2 SVGAGI (reference sequence). CDR3 in amino acids: CASSYGLAGEQYF. For the CDR3, the DNA is TGTGCCAGCAGTTACGGGCTAGCAGGGGAGCAGTACTTC.

The CDR3 reads CSVTGDGQETQYF. The CDR3 region has the DNA TGCAGCGTCACTGGCGATGGCCAAGAGACCCAGTACTTC. V usage is TRBV29-1 and J usage is TRBJ2-7; D is uncertain. The assigned J gene may be wrong: the sequence end matches TRBJ2-5 better. From germline, CDR1 is SQVTM and CDR2 ANQGSEA. There are 13 residues in the CDR3.

The chain carries TRBV20-1 and TRBJ1-2; D possibly corresponds to TRBD1 (5 bases). Trimming removed 0 bases from V and 7 bases from J, with 15 bases in between. The CDR3 is 14 amino acids. Per the germline V gene, CDR1 is DFQATT and CDR2 is SNEGSKA (reference sequence). Here the CDR3 DNA reads TGCAGTGCTAGAGATCTGAGACAGCAGAGTGGCTACACCTTC. This encodes CSARDLRQQSGYTF.

V gene TRBV5-1 combines with J gene TRBJ2-5; perhaps TRBD2 as D (6 bases). CDR3 length: 13 amino acids. Looked up from germline, CDR1 is SGHRS and CDR2 is YFSETQ. V lost 2 bases, J lost 5 bases, and 10 bases lay in between. The CDR3 sequence: CASSLPSGETQYF. DNA of the CDR3: TGCGCCAGCAGCTTACCCAGCGGGGAGACCCAGTACTTC.

This clonotype was detected a few times. The rearrangement links TRBV5-1 to TRBJ2-5; 10 bases line up with TRBD1. The J call may be faulty, since TRBJ2-7 better matches the DNA end. Per the germline V gene, CDR1 is SGHRS and CDR2 is YFSETQ. There are 14 residues in the CDR3. Written as DNA, the CDR3 is TGCGCCAGCAGTTCCGGACAGGGGGTCGACGAGCAGTACTTC. Translating it yields CASSSGQGVDEQYF.

The rearrangement links TRBV7-8 to TRBJ2-5, with 11 bases lining up with TRBD2. This CDR3 contains 21 residues. CDR1 and CDR2 (germline): SGHVS, FQNEAQ. J gave up 0 bases and V 4 bases, and 19 bases lay outside the gene matches. The DNA of the CDR3 is TGTGCCAGCAGCTCCAAAGGACTTGGGCTAGCGGGGGGTTGGTACCAAGAGACCCAGTACTTC. This codes for CASSSKGLGLAGGWYQETQYF.

V is TRBV28 and J is TRBJ2-3; TRBD2 matches at 14 bases. The V and J ends lost 9 bases and 4 bases, in that order; junction bases with no gene match: 3. There are 14 residues in the CDR3. Germline V gene lookup returns CDR1 MDHEN and CDR2 SYDVKM. The CDR3 loop is CASQTSGGADTQYF. In nucleotides, the CDR3 is TGTGCCAGTCAGACTAGCGGGGGGGCAGATACGCAGTATTTT. Full variable domain (rest looked up from reference TRBV28 and TRBJ2-3): DVKVTQSSRYLVKRTGEKVFLECVQDMDHENMFWYRQDPGLGLRLIYFSYDVKMKEKGDIPEGYSVSREKKERFSLILESASTNQTSMYLCASQTSGGADTQYFGPGTRLTVL.

The CDR3 DNA reads TGCAGCGTTGGGCAGGGGTTAGCCGAGCAGTACTTC. Its translation is CSVGQGLAEQYF. The rearrangement links TRBV29-1 to TRBJ2-7; D is perhaps TRBD1 (6 bases). CDR3 length: 12 amino acids. CDR1 is SQVTM, CDR2 ANQGSEA, per germline. The V and J ends lost 4 bases and 6 bases respectively, with 13 bases between them.

This clonotype was detected a few times. The chain joins TRBV16 to TRBJ1-6, with 7 bases lining up with TRBD1. CDR3 size: 14 residues. Losses at the gene ends were 8 bases for V and 6 bases for J; bases not matched to a gene: 7. Germline V gives CDR1 KGHSY, CDR2 FQNENV. DNA of the CDR3: TGTGCCAGCCGACGGGACAGTACTAATTCACCCCTCCACTTT. It yields the protein CASRRDSTNSPLHF. The full variable domain, with the rest looked up from reference TRBV16 and TRBJ1-6, is GEEVAQTPKHLVRGEGQKAKLYCAPIKGHSYVFWYQQVLKNEFKFLISFQNENVFDETGMPKERFSAKCLPNSPCSLEIQATKLEDSAVYFCASRRDSTNSPLHFGNGTRLTVT.

This clonotype was seen a handful of times. The conserved phenylalanine or tryptophan is not found at the CDR3 terminus, so this likely reflects a read error. Because the CDR3's place on the DNA is in doubt, the DNA is left out and the CDR3 is given as listed by TCRdb. The V and J genes are TRBV29-1 and TRBJ2-7; TRBD1, the table's D call, lacks a check against the DNA. The length of the CDR3 is 17 amino acids, counting both ends. Germline V CDR1 and CDR2: SQVTM, ANQGSEA. CDR3 sequence reads: CSVGCGITEDRASRAVL.

This clonotype was detected once. The V gene is TRBV4-1, the J gene TRBJ1-1; D is unresolved. CDR3 length: 14 residues. V was shortened by 7 bases and J by 4 bases, with 16 bases between the two germline ends. Germline V gene lookup returns CDR1 MGHRA and CDR2 YSYEKL. The CDR3 spells CASKSQAGFTEAFF. The CDR3 DNA sequence: TGCGCCAGCAAGTCTCAGGCGGGCTTCACTGAAGCTTTCTTT.

J is TRBJ2-7 and V is TRBV20-1; 7 bases fit TRBD2. The length of the CDR3 is 16 residues. V was clipped by 6 bases and J by 1 base; unmatched bases: 15. Germline CDR1 DFQATT, CDR2 SNEGSKA (reference sequence). CDR3 DNA sequence: TGCAGTGCCAACTACTGGGCCAGCGGGACTTCCTACGAGCAGTACTTC. Protein product: CSANYWASGTSYEQYF.

A single count supports this clonotype. The chain carries TRBV20-1 and TRBJ2-5; 9 bases are a match to TRBD2. V dropped 4 bases and J dropped 7; count of bases not matched to a gene: 13. CDR3 size: 15 residues. Germline V gene lookup returns CDR1 DFQATT and CDR2 SNEGSKA (reference sequence). CDR3 residues: CSAMEVAGVGRTQYF. As DNA, the CDR3 is TGCAGTGCTATGGAGGTAGCGGGGGTTGGTCGGACCCAGTACTTC.

This chain links TRBV21-1 with TRBJ2-5; the table's D call, TRBD2, was not checked against the DNA. TRBV21-1 is a pseudogene. The CDR3 length is 13 residues. This chain's CDR3 is CASTSSGVETQYF. The CDR3, as DNA: TGTGCCAGCACCTCTAGCGGAGTCGAGACCCAGTACTTC.

This clonotype was seen many times. This chain joins TRBV4-2 and TRBJ2-7; D is ambiguous. The CDR3 length is 14 residues. The germline V and J ends were trimmed by 0 bases and 2 bases, with 8 bases remaining between them. Germline CDR1 and CDR2: LGHNA and YNFKEQ. In DNA form, the CDR3 reads TGTGCCAGCAGCCAAGATATTCCCCCCTACGAGCAGTACTTC. It codes for CASSQDIPPYEQYF.

This chain links TRBV29-1 with TRBJ1-2; perhaps TRBD1 as D (6 bases). Between the trimmed V and J ends, which lost 7 bases and 8 bases, there was a span of 17 bases. CDR1 SQVTM and CDR2 ANQGSEA come from the germline V gene. This CDR3 contains 12 residues. The CDR3 DNA is TGCAGCGGGACAGAGACTCGCGAAGGCTACACCTTC. Amino acid sequence: CSGTETREGYTF.

V is TRBV20-1 and J is TRBJ2-5; D perhaps matches TRBD2 (5 bases). V lost 6 bases and J lost 6, with 20 bases in between. Germline V gene data show CDR1 as DFQATT and CDR2 as SNEGSKA (reference sequence). The CDR3 extends over 14 amino acids. The CDR3 DNA reads TGCAGTGCCCCACCGGAAACCGACGGGAAGACCCAGTACTTC. Its translation: CSAPPETDGKTQYF.

This clonotype turned up a few times. The DNA of the CDR3 is TGTGCCAGCAGCTTGCCCCTCTGGGCAGAAGAGACCCAGTACTTC. Translating it yields CASSLPLWAEETQYF. The chain carries TRBV7-9 and TRBJ2-5; D is uncertain. V lost 3 bases, J lost 3 bases, and 14 bases lay in between. This CDR3 contains 15 residues. Germline V CDR1 and CDR2: SEHNR, FQNEAQ (reference sequence).

The rearrangement uses TRBV2 and TRBJ2-4, with D perhaps TRBD1 (7 bases). The CDR3 length is 13 residues. From germline, CDR1 is SNHLY and CDR2 FYNNEI. With 4 bases removed from V and 7 bases from J, the gap between germline ends came to 11 bases. The CDR3 sequence: CASSGAGGNIQYF. The CDR3 DNA reads as TGTGCCAGCAGTGGGGCAGGGGGGAACATTCAGTACTTC. Full variable domain (missing parts from reference TRBV2 and TRBJ2-4): EPEVTQTPSHQVTQMGQEVILRCVPISNHLYFYWYRQILGQKVEFLVSFYNNEISEKSEIFDDQFSVERPDGSNFTLKIRSTKLEDSAMYFCASSGAGGNIQYFGAGTRLSVL.

V usage is TRBV27 and J usage is TRBJ2-3; D is undetermined. Trimming removed 8 bases at V and 2 bases at J, with 20 bases between. Germline V CDR1 and CDR2: MNHEY, SMNVEV (reference sequence). The CDR3 runs to 16 residues. CDR3 DNA: TGTGCCAGCCGTGAGGAGTACGCCGGAACCACAGATACGCAGTATTTT. Translation gives CASREEYAGTTDTQYF.

This chain links TRBV27 with TRBJ2-7, with a possible D match to TRBD2 (6 bases). CDR3 size: 15 residues. Trimming shortened V by 4 bases and J by 4 bases, and 17 bases separated the two germline ends. In germline, CDR1 is MNHEY, CDR2 SMNVEV (reference sequence). In DNA form, the CDR3 reads TGTGCCAGCAGTTCGTATGGTAGCGGCCTATACGAGCAGTACTTC. Protein product: CASSSYGSGLYEQYF.

The chain has TRBV3-1 and TRBJ2-3, with 10 bases fitting TRBD2. Germline values: CDR1 LGHDT, CDR2 YNNKEL (reference sequence). The CDR3 is 15 residues long. V dropped 7 bases and J dropped 0; count of bases not matched to a gene: 4. CDR3 bases: TGTGCCAGCAACATAGCGGGGGGAAGCACAGATACGCAGTATTTT. Its translation: CASNIAGGSTDTQYF.

The DNA for the CDR3 is TGCAGCGTTCCCAGGCCCTATGGAGATACGCAGTATTTT. This gives the protein CSVPRPYGDTQYF. The chain recombines TRBV29-1 with TRBJ2-3; D not resolved. V was shortened by 5 bases and J by 5 bases, with 14 bases between the two germline ends. This CDR3 is built from 13 residues. Germline CDR1 reads SQVTM; CDR2 reads ANQGSEA.

With regard to this clonotype: A read error may produce the germline difference seen at one junction end. The chain carries TRBV7-2 and TRBJ2-3; 10 bases fit TRBD2. The CDR3 is made up of 18 amino acids. Germline CDR1 reads SGHTA; CDR2 reads FQGNSA. In DNA form, the CDR3 reads TGTGCCAACAGCTCTTACTCACCGGGTGGGACTAGCGACTATACGCAGTATTTT. As protein: CANSSYSPGGTSDYTQYF.

The gene calls are TRBV5-1 and TRBJ2-5; possible D gene TRBD1, 5 bases. Germline CDR1 SGHRS, CDR2 YFSETQ. V lost 0 bases, J lost 7 bases, and 10 bases lay in between. This CDR3 is 13 amino acids long. The CDR3 DNA sequence: TGCGCCAGCAGCTTGGAGGCCCAGGGGACCCAGTACTTC. This encodes CASSLEAQGTQYF.

DNA of the CDR3: TGTGCCAGCAGGCTAGATTCCGAGCAGTACTTC. It is translated as CASRLDSEQYF. V gene TRBV12-3 or TRBV12-4 combines with J gene TRBJ2-7; D remains unclear. Trimming took 6 bases from V and 6 from J, leaving 9 bases between them. This CDR3 has 11 amino acids.

DNA of the CDR3: TGTGCCAGCAGACTTGACGGCGGACGCAATCAGCCCCAGCATTTT. Amino acids: CASRLDGGRNQPQHF. This rearrangement joins TRBV6-2 or TRBV6-3 to TRBJ1-5; D unresolved. V shed 6 bases and J shed 2 bases, with 14 bases lying between them. Per the germline V gene, CDR1 is MNHEY and CDR2 is SVGEGT. This CDR3 is built from 15 residues.

This clonotype appeared a few times. The rearrangement joins TRBV28 to TRBJ2-7; D gene uncertain. The CDR3 extends over 12 amino acids. Between the trimmed V and J ends, which lost 2 bases and 7 bases, there was a span of 9 bases. Germline V CDR1 and CDR2: MDHEN, SYDVKM. The DNA for the CDR3 is TGTGCCAGCAGTTTAAGCCAGAGGGAGCAGTACTTC. This gives the protein CASSLSQREQYF.

The gene calls are TRBV20-1 and TRBJ1-1; D possibly corresponds to TRBD1 (5 bases). The germline V gene encodes CDR1 DFQATT and CDR2 SNEGSKA (reference sequence). Trimming removed 2 bases from V and 5 bases from J, with 21 bases in between. The CDR3 loop spans 16 amino acids. This CDR3 reads CSARILPPGVGTEAFF. The CDR3 region has the DNA TGCAGTGCTAGAATTCTCCCTCCGGGGGTGGGGACTGAAGCTTTCTTT.

This chain links TRBV2 with TRBJ2-7; the match to TRBD1 covers 10 bases. CDR1 and CDR2 (germline): SNHLY, FYNNEI. V trimming: 6 bases; J trimming: 0 bases; junction bases outside the gene matches: 23. This CDR3 contains 21 residues. This CDR3 is CASRGQGSKPAAKTSSYEQYF. The CDR3 DNA reads TGTGCCAGCAGGGGACAGGGGTCTAAGCCTGCCGCGAAGACAAGCTCCTACGAGCAGTACTTC.

The chain links TRBV27 to TRBJ1-2; unclear D gene. The V end was cut by 5 bases, the J end by 4 bases, with 11 bases between. The CDR3 consists of 13 residues. Germline V gene sequence: CDR1 MNHEY, CDR2 SMNVEV (reference sequence). In DNA form, the CDR3 reads TGTGCCAGCAGTGCCCTGGGGTCCTATGGCTACACCTTC. Amino acids: CASSALGSYGYTF.